Listed below are T cell receptor beta chains from one sample, sequenced in a study of human T cells and chemical hapten exposure. In TCRdb, the RACE reads were re-called with MiXCR into one record per CDR3 protein. The sample carries 350,000 to 450,000 distinct CDR3 sequences, approximately 5.1% recorded once. Sequencing used whole blood, obtained in connection with sensitization to the hapten diphenylcyclopropenone (DPC). Receptor source: a woman aged 45-65 years with alopecia areata. Some clones in this sample may be carry-over from other donors' samples. The CDR3 runs from the conserved cysteine through the conserved F or W. Each record gives: clone size, V gene, J gene, D gene, CDR3 DNA, CDR3 protein. D genes are given only for firm matches. Size values are once, few and many counts, or a class for expanded clones, and some rows have none.

size: many; V: TRBV15; J: TRBJ2-3; D: TRBD2; DNA: TGTGCCACCAGGCCCTCCGGGACTACTACAGATACGCAGTATTTT; CDR3: CATRPSGTTTDTQYF
size: many; V: TRBV28; J: TRBJ2-7; D: -; DNA: TGTGCCAGCAGTTCGCCGGGGAACGAGCAGTACTTC; CDR3: CASSSPGNEQYF
size: -; V: TRBV20-1; J: TRBJ2-3; D: -; DNA: TGCAGTGCCGGGACACCCTCAGATACGCAGTATTTT; CDR3: CSAGTPSDTQYF
size: many; V: TRBV9; J: TRBJ2-1; D: TRBD1; DNA: TGTGCCAGCAGCACCCGGGACAGGGGGCGTGGTGAGCAGTTCTTC; CDR3: CASSTRDRGRGEQFF
size: -; V: TRBV20-1; J: TRBJ1-6; D: -; DNA: TGCAGTGCCCGGGAGGGGTTGTTATATAATTCACCCCTCCACTTT; CDR3: CSAREGLLYNSPLHF
size: -; V: TRBV4-2; J: TRBJ2-1; D: TRBD2; DNA: TGTGCCAGCAGCCAAGCGGGGGGCTCCTACAATGAGCAGTTCTTC; CDR3: CASSQAGGSYNEQFF
size: many; V: TRBV5-1; J: TRBJ2-3; D: TRBD2; DNA: TGCGCCAGCAGCCTAGCGGGGGACCGCACAGATACGCAGTATTTT; CDR3: CASSLAGDRTDTQYF
size: many; V: TRBV7-9; J: TRBJ1-4; D: -; DNA: TGTGCCAGCAGCTCCCCAGCACGGGGGAATCTGGAAGAAAAACTGTTTTTT; CDR3: CASSSPARGNLEEKLFF
size: -; V: TRBV20-1; J: TRBJ2-1; D: TRBD2; DNA: TGCAGTGCACCCCTCATTTTAGCGGGAGGGATGAGCTCCTACAATGAGCAGTTCTTC; CDR3: CSAPLILAGGMSSYNEQFF
size: many; V: TRBV6-5; J: TRBJ1-2; D: -; DNA: TGTGCCAGCAGTGAGACCCCGACGGCTATTTATGGCTACACCTTC; CDR3: CASSETPTAIYGYTF
size: few; V: TRBV5-1; J: TRBJ1-3; D: -; DNA: TGCGCCAGCAGAAATAGCTCTGGAAACACCATATATTTT; CDR3: CASRNSSGNTIYF